A single T cell receptor (beta chain) is shown here with its context. This clone's antigen is unknown. No per-base quality is available; no much larger clone lies one base away. Trimming costs V 6 bases and J 10 bases, and their ends lie 21 bases apart. Reading the germline V gene gives CDR1 LGHNT and CDR2 FRNRAP. The CDR3 starts with the cysteine, ends with the phenylalanine, and has 14 residues. Solely the CDR3 DNA is kept, with 42 bases framed from the first base. This specimen's time point label, interpreted: recipient sample about 28 days before transplant, after cytoreduction. Recipient blood was collected about 28 days before transplant and at days 30, 100 and 180 after transplant. Nuclei Lysis Solution was used to extract genomic DNA from fresh or cryopreserved unfractionated peripheral blood mononuclear cells. This specimen comes from a study of T cell clonotyping in hematopoietic cell transplantation (dated by TCRdb to the early 2020s). Background for the entire study: Recipient samples taken before transplant were collected after cytoreduction. Patients were recruited between September 2015 and 2017 and followed until September 2020 or death. A total of 130 or so blood samples were gathered in the study from roughly 37 consecutive transplant recipients along with their related donors.

Beyond this particular receptor, the publication reports: Overlap with donor repertoires was found for only a small fraction of recipient repertoires, with over 97% found to appear de novo at the given depth. Recipient TCR diversity fell after transplant, with pathologically expanded clonotypes rising progressively from day 30 to day 180. Inverse Simpson Index values from donors and from recipients before transplant predicted broader TCR repertoire diversity after transplant. Sample size was limited, and cells were not sorted, so CD4 and CD8 repertoire contributions could not be separated.

The immunoSEQ assay, a bias-controlled multiplex PCR with V- and J-specific primers, was used to amplify TCR beta CDR3 regions from genomic DNA. A second PCR step added a proprietary barcode and Illumina adapter sequences to the CDR3 amplicons. CDR3 libraries were sequenced on an Illumina MiSeq instrument. In the original analysis: immunoSEQ Analyzer 3.0 was used for export and quality control, with R Bioconductor and Immunarch used for downstream analyses. Only productive rearrangements within the normalized downsampled data set were used in the calculation of repertoire metrics. In the normalized cohort, a clonotype counted as pathologically expanded if the clonotype was larger than 5 templates. Repertoire diversity was measured with the Inverse Simpson Index. The non-normalized data set was used for CMV-specificity analyses so that all clonotypes could be captured. What TCRdb holds here is the immuneACCESS table cut down to in-frame rearrangements. Part of the clones is not present; checked against another copy, under half of the missing clones reflect an unresolved V gene, and the others are unexplained. The DNA gave D and trimming, while V, J and clone size come from that table. This sample comprises tens of thousands of clones, 70% to 85% of them detected only once. 24% of the sample belongs to the ten largest clones.

The source of this sequence is a woman aged 60-75 years with acute myeloid leukemia. Some clones in this sample may be carry-over from other donors' samples. Sequencing was performed on peripheral blood mononuclear cells, taken before stem cell transplant. The sequence links TRBV12-5 to TRBJ1-1, with no confidently assigned D gene. The CDR3 protein is CASGPSGTLVVAFF. The DNA sequence is given as TGTGCTAGTGGCCCCTCGGGCACCCTTGTGGTAGCTTTCTTT. The variable domain in full, with residues beyond the CDR3 obtained from the reference TRBV12-5 and TRBJ1-1 genes, is DARVTQTPRHKVTEMGQEVTMRCQPILGHNTVFWYRQTMMQGLELLAYFRNRAPLDDSGMPKDRFSAEMPDATLATLKIQPSEPRDSAVYFCASGPSGTLVVAFFGQGTRLTVV.